This T cell receptor beta chain was profiled in a study of T cells in Graves' hyperthyroidism and ophthalmopathy. TCR beta CDR3 regions were amplified from RNA. In the first-round RT-PCR of the TCR CDR3, the HTBI primer set was used. TCRdb ran MiXCR on the multiplex PCR reads and lists one entry per CDR3 protein. The data hold about 410,000 distinct CDR3 sequences, with roughly 15% observed a single time. This clonotype has at least ten counts. This TCR derives from a man aged 18 to 30 with Graves' ophthalmopathy. Sample: blood.

CDR3 amino acids: CASSLIRGTEAFF. The CDR3 nucleotides are TGTGCCAGCAGCTTAATTAGGGGCACTGAAGCTTTCTTT. The gene calls are TRBV11-2 and TRBJ1-1; possible D gene TRBD1, 5 bases. The V end lost 2 bases, the J end lost 4 bases, and 8 bases lay between the germline ends. CDR1 is SGHAT, CDR2 FQNNGV, per germline. The CDR3 is 13 residues long.